One T cell receptor beta chain is described in this entry. This entry belongs to a study of cytomegalovirus exposure and HLA in healthy donors. Study overall: Within the Caucasian-associated ancestry cluster were roughly 81% of the 398 genotyped donors.

Primers for the PCR totalled 60 Vbeta and 13 Jbeta. Measured with immunoSEQ multiplex PCR; TCRdb has only the in-frame clones, and not every one. The sample comprises over 90,000 clones, 64% of which are singletons, and approximately 3% rests with the top ten. This CDR3 has 19 amino acids. Germline V gene lookup returns CDR1 SGHVS and CDR2 FNYEAQ. V gave up 1 base and J gave up 4 bases; unmatched junction bases: 11. Sequences were obtained from PBMCs. The chain combines TRBV7-6 with TRBJ2-1; 12 bases align to TRBD2. The receptor comes from a man aged 55 to 69 in good health and CMV-seronegative. The CDR3 loop reads CASSLGLAGGPGFYNEQFF. The CDR3 coding sequence is TGTGCCAGCAGCTTAGGGCTAGCGGGAGGGCCCGGCTTTTACAATGAGCAGTTCTTC.